These 12 T cell receptor beta chains originate from one sample sequenced in a study of blood T cell repertoires in COVID-19. Produced via immunoSEQ multiplex PCR; TCRdb's table is partial and in-frame only. Of around 130,000 clones listed, roughly 88% are singletons. The source material was peripheral blood. The receptors shown here come from a man in his forties or fifties with acute or convalescent COVID-19.

The chain links TRBV5-5 to TRBJ2-1; TRBD1 is a possible D gene (6 bases). The CDR3 length is 15 residues. The germline V and J ends were trimmed by 5 bases and 7 bases, with 19 bases remaining between them. Germline CDR1 is SGHKS and CDR2 is YYEKEE (reference sequence). The CDR3 spells CASSSGVFAWNEQFF. DNA for the CDR3: TGTGCCAGCAGTTCAGGGGTTTTCGCTTGGAATGAGCAGTTCTTC.

This chain connects TRBV30 to TRBJ1-2; 8 bases fit TRBD1. Trimming removed 1 base from V and 8 bases from J; junction bases left unmatched: 6. The CDR3 covers 13 residues. Germline V gives CDR1 GTSNPN, CDR2 SVGIG (reference sequence). CDR3 loop: CAWSAAGGLGYTF. CDR3 sequence (DNA): TGTGCCTGGAGTGCGGCAGGGGGCCTCGGCTACACCTTC.

The gene calls are TRBV7-6 and TRBJ2-1, with 12 bases identical to TRBD2. The CDR3 contains 15 residues. Germline CDR1 SGHVS, CDR2 FNYEAQ. V lost 5 bases to trimming and J lost 7 bases; unmatched junction nucleotides: 6. In nucleotides, the CDR3 is TGTGCCAGCAGCCCTCTAGCGGGGGGGACTAATGAGCAGTTCTTC. Encoded protein: CASSPLAGGTNEQFF.

The genes are TRBV5-5 and TRBJ2-7; D might be TRBD2 (6 bases). The CDR3 is made up of 11 amino acids. CDR1 and CDR2 (germline): SGHKS, YYEKEE (reference sequence). V was trimmed by 1 base and J by 11 bases, leaving 10 bases between them. Here the CDR3 DNA reads TGTGCCAGCAGCTTGTTCACGGGAGAGTACTTC. This gives the protein CASSLFTGEYF.

The chain carries TRBV4-1 and TRBJ1-4, with TRBD1 identical over 12 bases. The germline V gene has CDR1 MGHRA and CDR2 YSYEKL. CDR3 size: 14 residues. The ends lost 4 bases at V and 8 bases at J; junction bases unmatched: 2. The CDR3: CASSRGQGAEKLFF. The CDR3 DNA reads TGCGCCAGCAGCCGGGGACAGGGGGCAGAAAAACTGTTTTTT.

The rearrangement joins TRBV18 to TRBJ2-7; the match to TRBD2 covers 13 bases. This CDR3 region has 18 residues. V lost 4 bases, J lost 1 base, and 10 bases stayed unmatched. Germline V gene data show CDR1 as KGHSH and CDR2 as LQKENI. The CDR3 DNA reads as TGTGCCAGCTCACGGTCGACTAGCGGGAGGTTAGAGTCCTACGAGCAGTACTTC. As protein: CASSRSTSGRLESYEQYF. Using reference TRBV18 and TRBJ2-7 for the parts outside the CDR3, the full variable domain is NAGVMQNPRHLVRRRGQEARLRCSPMKGHSHVYWYRQLPEEGLKFMVYLQKENIIDESGMPKERFSAEFPKEGPSILRIQQVVRGDSAAYFCASSRSTSGRLESYEQYFGPGTRLTVT.

The chain joins TRBV7-2 to TRBJ2-7; 9 nucleotides agree with TRBD2. V gave up 2 bases and J gave up 4 bases; unmatched junction bases: 9. Germline assignment: CDR1 SGHTA and CDR2 FQGNSA. The CDR3 has 16 amino acids. The DNA for the CDR3 is TGTGCCAGCAGCTTATTGGGCGGGGGGGCCGTTTACGAGCAGTACTTC. It yields the protein CASSLLGGGAVYEQYF. The whole variable domain, filled in from reference TRBV7-2 and TRBJ2-7, reads GAGVSQSPSNKVTEKGKDVELRCDPISGHTALYWYRQSLGQGLEFLIYFQGNSAPDKSGLPSDRFSAERTGGSVSTLTIQRTQQEDSAVYLCASSLLGGGAVYEQYFGPGTRLTVT.

This chain links TRBV27 with TRBJ2-3, with D tentatively TRBD1 (6 bases). Germline CDR1 and CDR2: MNHEY and SMNVEV (reference sequence). The ends were cut back, 3 bases at V and 2 bases at J, with 15 bases in the middle. This CDR3 has 16 amino acids. In DNA form, the CDR3 reads TGTGCCAGCAGTTTCGTCGGGGCAGGGGACACAGATACGCAGTATTTT. Translating it yields CASSFVGAGDTDTQYF.

The chain carries TRBV11-3 and TRBJ2-2; 11 bases map to TRBD2. The germline CDR1 and CDR2 sequences are SGHNT and YENEEA. The CDR3 consists of 18 residues. V dropped 5 bases and J dropped 2; count of bases not matched to a gene: 10. The CDR3 region has the DNA TGTGCCAGCAGCGCTAGGCGGCTAGCGGGGGGAAACACCGGGGAGCTGTTTTTT. Protein product: CASSARRLAGGNTGELFF.

CDR3 sequence reads: CASSQQNYGYTF. The CDR3 coding sequence is TGCGCCAGCAGTCAACAGAACTATGGCTACACCTTC. The gene calls are TRBV23-1 and TRBJ1-2; no clear D gene. TRBV23-1 is an ORF, with its function uncertain. The CDR3 is 12 amino acids. V gave up 2 bases and J gave up 2 bases, with 3 bases separating them.

The chain recombines TRBV15 with TRBJ1-2, with D unclear. The germline V gene encodes CDR1 LNHNV and CDR2 YYDKDF (reference sequence). This CDR3 has 15 residues. The ends were cut back, 0 bases at V and 0 bases at J, with 8 bases in the middle. The CDR3 loop is CATSREHSANYGYTF. CDR3 sequence (DNA): TGTGCCACCAGCAGAGAACACAGTGCTAACTATGGCTACACCTTC.

V is TRBV20-1 and J is TRBJ2-1, with no clear D. The ends were cut back, 3 bases at V and 8 bases at J, with 8 bases in the middle. Per germline, CDR1 DFQATT and CDR2 SNEGSKA (reference sequence). This CDR3 is built from 11 residues. CDR3 nucleotides: TGCAGTGCTAGGGGCGTGGATGAGCAGTTCTTC. This sequence encodes CSARGVDEQFF.